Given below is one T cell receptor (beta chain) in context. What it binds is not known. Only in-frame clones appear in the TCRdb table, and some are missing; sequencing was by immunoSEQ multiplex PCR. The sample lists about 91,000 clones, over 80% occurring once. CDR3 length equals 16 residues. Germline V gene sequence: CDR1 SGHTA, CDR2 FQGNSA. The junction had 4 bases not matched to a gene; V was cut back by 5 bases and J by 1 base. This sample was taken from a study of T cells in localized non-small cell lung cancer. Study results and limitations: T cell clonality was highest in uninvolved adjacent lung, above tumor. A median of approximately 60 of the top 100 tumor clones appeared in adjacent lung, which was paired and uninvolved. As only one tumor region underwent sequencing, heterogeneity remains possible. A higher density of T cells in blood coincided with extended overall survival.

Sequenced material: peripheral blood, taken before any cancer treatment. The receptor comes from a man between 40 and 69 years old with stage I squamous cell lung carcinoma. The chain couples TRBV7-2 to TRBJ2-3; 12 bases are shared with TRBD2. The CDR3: CASSPTSGGGTDTQYF. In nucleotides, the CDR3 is TGTGCCAGCAGCCCGACTAGCGGGGGCGGCACAGATACGCAGTATTTT.